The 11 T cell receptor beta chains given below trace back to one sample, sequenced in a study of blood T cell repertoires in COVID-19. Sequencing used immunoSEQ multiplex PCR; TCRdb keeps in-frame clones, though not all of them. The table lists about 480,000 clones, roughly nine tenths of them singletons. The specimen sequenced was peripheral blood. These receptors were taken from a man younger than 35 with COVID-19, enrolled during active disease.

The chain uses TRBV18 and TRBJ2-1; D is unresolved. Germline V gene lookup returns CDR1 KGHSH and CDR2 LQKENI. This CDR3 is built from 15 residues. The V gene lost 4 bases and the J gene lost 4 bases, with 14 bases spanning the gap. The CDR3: CASSLAEARYNEQFF. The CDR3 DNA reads TGTGCCAGCTCACTGGCTGAGGCGCGGTACAATGAGCAGTTCTTC.

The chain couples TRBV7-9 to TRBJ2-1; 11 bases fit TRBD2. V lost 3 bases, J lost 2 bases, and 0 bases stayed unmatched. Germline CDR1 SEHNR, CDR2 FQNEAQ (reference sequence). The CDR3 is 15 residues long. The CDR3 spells CASSLGLAAYNEQFF. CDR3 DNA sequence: TGTGCCAGCAGCTTGGGACTAGCGGCCTACAATGAGCAGTTCTTC.

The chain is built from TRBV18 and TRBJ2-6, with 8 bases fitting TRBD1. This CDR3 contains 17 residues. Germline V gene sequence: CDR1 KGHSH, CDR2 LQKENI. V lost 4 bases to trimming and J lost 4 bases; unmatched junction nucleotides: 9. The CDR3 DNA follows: TGTGCCAGCTCACGGACCCAGGGGGCCTCGGGGGCCAACGTCCTGACTTTC. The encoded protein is CASSRTQGASGANVLTF.

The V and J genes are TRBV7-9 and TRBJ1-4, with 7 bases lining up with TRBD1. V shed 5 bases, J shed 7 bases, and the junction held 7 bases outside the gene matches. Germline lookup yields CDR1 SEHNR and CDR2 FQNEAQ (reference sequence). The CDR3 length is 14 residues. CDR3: CASSPTGSGEKLFF. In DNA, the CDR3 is TGTGCCAGCAGCCCGACAGGGTCGGGTGAAAAACTGTTTTTT.

The CDR3 DNA sequence: TGTGCCAGCAGCTTCCTAAGCGGGACTAACCGGGAGACCCAGTACTTC. It translates to CASSFLSGTNRETQYF. The chain carries TRBV5-4 and TRBJ2-5, with 7 nucleotides matching TRBD2. J gave up 5 bases and V 2 bases, and 12 bases lay outside the gene matches. CDR1 SGHNT and CDR2 YYREEE come from the germline V gene (reference sequence). The CDR3 contains 16 residues.

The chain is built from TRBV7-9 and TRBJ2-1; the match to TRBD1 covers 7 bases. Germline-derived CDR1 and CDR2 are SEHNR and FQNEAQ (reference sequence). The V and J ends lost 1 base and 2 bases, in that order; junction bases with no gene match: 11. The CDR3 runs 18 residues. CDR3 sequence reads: CASSLGATGTETYNEQFF. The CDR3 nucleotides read TGTGCCAGCAGCTTAGGGGCGACCGGGACAGAGACCTACAATGAGCAGTTCTTC. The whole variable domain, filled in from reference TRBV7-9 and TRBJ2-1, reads DTGVSQNPRHKITKRGQNVTFRCDPISEHNRLYWYRQTLGQGPEFLTYFQNEAQLEKSRLLSDRFSAERPKGSFSTLEIQRTEQGDSAMYLCASSLGATGTETYNEQFFGPGTRLTVL.

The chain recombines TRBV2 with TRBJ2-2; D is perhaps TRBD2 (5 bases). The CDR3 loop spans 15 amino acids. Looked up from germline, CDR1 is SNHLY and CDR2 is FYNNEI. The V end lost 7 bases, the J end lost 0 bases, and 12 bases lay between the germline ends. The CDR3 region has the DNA TGTGCCAGCATGAGGGAACAGTCGAACACCGGGGAGCTGTTTTTT. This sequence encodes CASMREQSNTGELFF.

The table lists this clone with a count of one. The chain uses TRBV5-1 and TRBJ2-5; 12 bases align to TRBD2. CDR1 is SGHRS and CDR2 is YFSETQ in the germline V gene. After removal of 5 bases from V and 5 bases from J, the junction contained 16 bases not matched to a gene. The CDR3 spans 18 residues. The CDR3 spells CASRASGGAVRPAETQYF. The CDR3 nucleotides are TGCGCCAGCAGGGCTAGCGGGGGGGCCGTCCGGCCGGCGGAGACCCAGTACTTC.

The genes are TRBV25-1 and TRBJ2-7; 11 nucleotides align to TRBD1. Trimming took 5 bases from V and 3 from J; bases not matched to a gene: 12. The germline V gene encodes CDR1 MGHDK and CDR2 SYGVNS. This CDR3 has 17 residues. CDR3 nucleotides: TGTGCCAGCAGTCCCCCCCTAGGACAGGGGGCCTACTACGAGCAGTACTTC. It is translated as CASSPPLGQGAYYEQYF.

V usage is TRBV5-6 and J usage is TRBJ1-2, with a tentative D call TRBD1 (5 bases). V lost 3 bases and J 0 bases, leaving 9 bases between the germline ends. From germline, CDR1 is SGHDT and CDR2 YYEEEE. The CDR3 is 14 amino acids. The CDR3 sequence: CASSSGGTNYGYTF. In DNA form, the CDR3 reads TGTGCCAGCAGCTCGGGGGGAACTAACTATGGCTACACCTTC.

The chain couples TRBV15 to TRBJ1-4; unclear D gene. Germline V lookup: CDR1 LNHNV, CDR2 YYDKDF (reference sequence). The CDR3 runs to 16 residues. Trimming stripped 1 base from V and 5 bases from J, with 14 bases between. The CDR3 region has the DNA TGTGCCACCAGCAGAGGGGGAGGGCAGATGAATGAAAAACTGTTTTTT. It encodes CATSRGGGQMNEKLFF.